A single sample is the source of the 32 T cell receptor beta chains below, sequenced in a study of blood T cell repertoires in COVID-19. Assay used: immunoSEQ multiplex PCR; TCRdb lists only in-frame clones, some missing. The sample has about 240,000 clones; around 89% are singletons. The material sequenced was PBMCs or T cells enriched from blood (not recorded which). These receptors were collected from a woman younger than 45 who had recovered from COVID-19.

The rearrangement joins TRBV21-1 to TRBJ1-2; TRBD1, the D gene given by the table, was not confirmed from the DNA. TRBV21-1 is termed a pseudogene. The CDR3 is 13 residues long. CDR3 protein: CASSPRTGLGYTF. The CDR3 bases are TGTGCCAGCAGCCCCCGGACAGGGTTAGGCTACACCTTC.

CDR3 amino acids: CASRRDRGRPNTGELFF. For the CDR3, the DNA is TGTGCCAGCAGGCGGGACAGGGGGCGTCCGAACACCGGGGAGCTGTTTTTT. The chain links TRBV5-4 to TRBJ2-2; TRBD1 matches at 12 bases. The CDR3 contains 17 residues. Germline V gene sequence: CDR1 SGHNT, CDR2 YYREEE (reference sequence). The V segment lost 5 bases and the J segment 0 bases; nucleotides outside the gene matches: 5.

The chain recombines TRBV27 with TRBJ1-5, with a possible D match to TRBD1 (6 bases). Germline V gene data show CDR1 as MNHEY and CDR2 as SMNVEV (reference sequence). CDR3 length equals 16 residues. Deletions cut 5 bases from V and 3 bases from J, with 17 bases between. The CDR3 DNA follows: TGTGCCAGCAGTCCCCGGGGTCGACAGGCCAATCAGCCCCAGCATTTT. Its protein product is CASSPRGRQANQPQHF.

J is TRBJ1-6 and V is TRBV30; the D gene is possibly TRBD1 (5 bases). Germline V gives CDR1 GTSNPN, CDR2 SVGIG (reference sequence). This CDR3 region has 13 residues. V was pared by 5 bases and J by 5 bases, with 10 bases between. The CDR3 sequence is CAWGTGNNSPLHF. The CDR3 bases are TGTGCCTGGGGGACGGGGAATAATTCACCCCTCCACTTT.

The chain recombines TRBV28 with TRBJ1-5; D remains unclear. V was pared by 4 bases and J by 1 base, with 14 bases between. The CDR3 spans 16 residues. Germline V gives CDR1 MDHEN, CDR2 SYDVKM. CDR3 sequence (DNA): TGTGCCAGCAGTTCCGGCGGAGTTATGAGCAATCAGCCCCAGCATTTT. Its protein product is CASSSGGVMSNQPQHF.

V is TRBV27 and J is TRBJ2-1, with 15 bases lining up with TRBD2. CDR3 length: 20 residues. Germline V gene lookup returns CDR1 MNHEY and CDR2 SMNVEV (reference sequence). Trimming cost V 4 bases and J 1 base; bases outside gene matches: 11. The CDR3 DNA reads TGTGCCAGCAGTTCTCTTAGTCCCGGGACTAGCGGGAGGTCCTACAATGAGCAGTTCTTC. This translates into CASSSLSPGTSGRSYNEQFF.

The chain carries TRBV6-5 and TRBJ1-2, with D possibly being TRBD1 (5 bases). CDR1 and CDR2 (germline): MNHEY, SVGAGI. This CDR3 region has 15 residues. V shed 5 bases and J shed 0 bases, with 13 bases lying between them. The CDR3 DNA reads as TGTGCCAGCAGTAGACAGCGCTCCTCTAACTATGGCTACACCTTC. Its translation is CASSRQRSSNYGYTF.

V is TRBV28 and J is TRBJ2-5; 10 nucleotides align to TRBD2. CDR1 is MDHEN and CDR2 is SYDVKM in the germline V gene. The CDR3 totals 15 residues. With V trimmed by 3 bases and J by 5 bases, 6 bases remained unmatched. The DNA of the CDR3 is TGTGCCAGCAGTTTTTTGACTAGCGGGCAGGAGACCCAGTACTTC. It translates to CASSFLTSGQETQYF. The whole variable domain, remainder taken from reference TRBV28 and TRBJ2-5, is DVKVTQSSRYLVKRTGEKVFLECVQDMDHENMFWYRQDPGLGLRLIYFSYDVKMKEKGDIPEGYSVSREKKERFSLILESASTNQTSMYLCASSFLTSGQETQYFGPGTRLLVL.

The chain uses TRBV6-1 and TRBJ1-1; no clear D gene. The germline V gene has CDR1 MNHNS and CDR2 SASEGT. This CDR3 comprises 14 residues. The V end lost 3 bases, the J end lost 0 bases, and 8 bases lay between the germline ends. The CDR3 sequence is CASSESGMNTEAFF. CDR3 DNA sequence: TGTGCCAGCAGTGAGTCCGGGATGAACACTGAAGCTTTCTTT.

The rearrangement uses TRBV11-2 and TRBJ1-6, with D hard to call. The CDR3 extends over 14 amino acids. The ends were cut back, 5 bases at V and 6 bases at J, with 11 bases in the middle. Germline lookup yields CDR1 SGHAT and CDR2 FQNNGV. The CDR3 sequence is CASSPELFNSPLHF. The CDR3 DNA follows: TGTGCCAGCAGCCCTGAGTTGTTTAATTCACCCCTCCACTTT.

This chain's CDR3 is CASSVDSYEAFF. The CDR3 region has the DNA TGTGCCAGCAGCGTCGACAGTTATGAAGCTTTCTTT. The rearrangement links TRBV2 to TRBJ1-1; tentative D call: TRBD1 (5 bases). The germline V gene encodes CDR1 SNHLY and CDR2 FYNNEI. The CDR3 is made up of 12 amino acids. The germline V and J ends were trimmed by 6 bases and 7 bases, with 12 bases remaining between them.

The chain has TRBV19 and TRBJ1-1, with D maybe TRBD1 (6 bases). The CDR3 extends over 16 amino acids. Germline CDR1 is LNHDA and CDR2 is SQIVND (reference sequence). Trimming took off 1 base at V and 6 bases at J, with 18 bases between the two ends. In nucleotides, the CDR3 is TGTGCCAGTAGTATAGTGGGCGTGGTCGGGGGGCCTGAAGCTTTCTTT. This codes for CASSIVGVVGGPEAFF. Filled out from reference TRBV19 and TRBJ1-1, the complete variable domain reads DGGITQSPKYLFRKEGQNVTLSCEQNLNHDAMYWYRQDPGQGLRLIYYSQIVNDFQKGDIAEGYSVSREKKESFPLTVTSAQKNPTAFYLCASSIVGVVGGPEAFFGQGTRLTVV.

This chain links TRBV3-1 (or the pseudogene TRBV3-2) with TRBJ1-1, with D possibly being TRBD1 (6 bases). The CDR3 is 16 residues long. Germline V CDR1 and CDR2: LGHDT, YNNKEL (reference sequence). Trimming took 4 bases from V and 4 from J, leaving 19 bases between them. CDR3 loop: CASSPLAGRGITEAFF. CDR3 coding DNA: TGTGCCAGCAGCCCCTTAGCGGGTAGGGGGATCACTGAAGCTTTCTTT.

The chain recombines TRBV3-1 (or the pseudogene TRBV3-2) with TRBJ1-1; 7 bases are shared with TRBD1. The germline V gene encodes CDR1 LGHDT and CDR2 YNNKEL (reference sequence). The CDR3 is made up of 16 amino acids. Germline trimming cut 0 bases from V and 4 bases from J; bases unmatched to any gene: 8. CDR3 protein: CASSQDARGPGTEAFF. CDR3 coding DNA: TGTGCCAGCAGCCAAGATGCGAGGGGGCCGGGCACTGAAGCTTTCTTT.

The CDR3 DNA reads as TGTGCCAGCACCAGGGACAGGAATGGGAATGAGCAGTTCTTC. Its translation: CASTRDRNGNEQFF. The V and J genes are TRBV2 and TRBJ2-1; 8 positions agree with TRBD1. This CDR3 spans 14 amino acids. Germline lookup yields CDR1 SNHLY and CDR2 FYNNEI. V lost 7 bases, J lost 7 bases, and 9 bases stayed unmatched.

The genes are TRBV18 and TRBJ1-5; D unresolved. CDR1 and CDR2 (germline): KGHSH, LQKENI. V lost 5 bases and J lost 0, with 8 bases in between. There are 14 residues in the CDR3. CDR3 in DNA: TGTGCCAGCTCATCAGAAGTTAGCAATCAGCCCCAGCATTTT. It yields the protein CASSSEVSNQPQHF.

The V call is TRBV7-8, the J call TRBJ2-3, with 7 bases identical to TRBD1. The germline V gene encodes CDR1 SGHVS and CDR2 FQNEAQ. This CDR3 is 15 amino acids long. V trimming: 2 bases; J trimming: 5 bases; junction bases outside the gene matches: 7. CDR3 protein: CASSLRTPGGDTQYF. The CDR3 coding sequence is TGTGCCAGCAGCTTACGCACGCCAGGGGGAGATACGCAGTATTTT.

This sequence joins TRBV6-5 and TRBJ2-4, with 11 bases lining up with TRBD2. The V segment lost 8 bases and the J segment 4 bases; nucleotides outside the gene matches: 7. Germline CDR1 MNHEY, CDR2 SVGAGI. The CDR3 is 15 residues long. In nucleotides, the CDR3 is TGTGCCAGCGGACGACGGACTAGCGGGAAAAACATTCAGTACTTC. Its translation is CASGRRTSGKNIQYF.

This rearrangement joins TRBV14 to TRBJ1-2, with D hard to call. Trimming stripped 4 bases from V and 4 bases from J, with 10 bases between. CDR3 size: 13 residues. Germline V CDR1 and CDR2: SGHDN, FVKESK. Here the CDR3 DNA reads TGTGCCAGCAGCCCGCAGGCGGGCTATGGCTACACCTTC. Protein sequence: CASSPQAGYGYTF.

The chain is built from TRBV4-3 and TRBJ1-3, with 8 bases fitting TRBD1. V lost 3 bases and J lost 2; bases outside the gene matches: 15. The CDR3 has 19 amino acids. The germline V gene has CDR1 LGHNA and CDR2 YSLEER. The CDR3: CASSHPQRAGGLTGNTIYF. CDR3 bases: TGCGCCAGCAGCCACCCCCAGAGGGCAGGGGGCTTGACTGGAAACACCATATATTTT.

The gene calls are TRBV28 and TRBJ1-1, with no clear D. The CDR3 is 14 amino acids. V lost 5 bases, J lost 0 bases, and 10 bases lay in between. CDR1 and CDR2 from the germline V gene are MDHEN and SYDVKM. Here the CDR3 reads CASSRPGVNTEAFF. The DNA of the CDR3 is TGTGCCAGCAGTCGTCCAGGCGTGAACACTGAAGCTTTCTTT.

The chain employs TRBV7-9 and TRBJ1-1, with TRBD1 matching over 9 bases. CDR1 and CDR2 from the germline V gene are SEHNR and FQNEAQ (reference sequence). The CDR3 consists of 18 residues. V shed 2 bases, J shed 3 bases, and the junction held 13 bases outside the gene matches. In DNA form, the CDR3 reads TGTGCCAGCAGCTTAAGTGGATGGGGACAGGGTGTCGACACTGAAGCTTTCTTT. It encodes CASSLSGWGQGVDTEAFF.

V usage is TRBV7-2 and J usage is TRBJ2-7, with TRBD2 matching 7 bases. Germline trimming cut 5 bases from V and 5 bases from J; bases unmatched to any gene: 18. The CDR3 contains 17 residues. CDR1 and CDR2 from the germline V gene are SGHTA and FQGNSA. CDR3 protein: CASSTTFLAVGPDEQYF. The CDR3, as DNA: TGTGCCAGCAGCACCACATTCCTAGCGGTGGGTCCCGACGAGCAGTACTTC.

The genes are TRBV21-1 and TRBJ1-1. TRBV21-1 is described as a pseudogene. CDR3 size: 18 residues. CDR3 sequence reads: CASSKSESSGGWNTEAFF. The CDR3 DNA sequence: TGTGCCAGCAGCAAATCTGAAAGCTCGGGGGGGTGGAACACTGAAGCTTTCTTT.

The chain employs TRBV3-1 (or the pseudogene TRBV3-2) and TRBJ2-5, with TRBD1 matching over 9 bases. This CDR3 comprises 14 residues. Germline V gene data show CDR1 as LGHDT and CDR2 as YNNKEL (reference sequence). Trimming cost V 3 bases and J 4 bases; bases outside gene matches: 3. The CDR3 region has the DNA TGTGCCAGCAGCCAGTGGGACAGGGCAGAGACCCAGTACTTC. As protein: CASSQWDRAETQYF.

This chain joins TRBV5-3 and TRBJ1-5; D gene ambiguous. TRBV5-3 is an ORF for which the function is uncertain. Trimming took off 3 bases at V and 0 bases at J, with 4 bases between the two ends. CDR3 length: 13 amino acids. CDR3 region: CARSSHSNQPQHF. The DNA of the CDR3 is TGTGCCAGAAGCTCCCATAGCAATCAGCCCCAGCATTTT.

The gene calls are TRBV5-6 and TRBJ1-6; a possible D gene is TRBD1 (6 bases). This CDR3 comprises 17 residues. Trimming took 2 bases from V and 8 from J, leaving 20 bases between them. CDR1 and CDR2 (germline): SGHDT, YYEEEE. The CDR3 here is CASSLTGGASFYSPLHF. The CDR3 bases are TGTGCCAGCAGCTTAACGGGGGGCGCGAGTTTTTATTCACCCCTCCACTTT.

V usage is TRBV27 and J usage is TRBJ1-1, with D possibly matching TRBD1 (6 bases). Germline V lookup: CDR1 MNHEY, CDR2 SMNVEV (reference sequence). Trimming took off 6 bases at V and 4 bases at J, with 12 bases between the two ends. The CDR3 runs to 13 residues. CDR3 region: CASRPGGATEAFF. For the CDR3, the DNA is TGTGCCAGCAGACCGGGGGGGGCCACTGAAGCTTTCTTT.

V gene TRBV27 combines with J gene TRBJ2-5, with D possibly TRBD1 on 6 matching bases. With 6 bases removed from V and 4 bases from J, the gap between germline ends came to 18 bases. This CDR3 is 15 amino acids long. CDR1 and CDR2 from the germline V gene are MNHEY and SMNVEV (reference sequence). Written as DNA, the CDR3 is TGTGCCAGCAGCAAAAGACAGGCCCCTGGAGAGACCCAGTACTTC. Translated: CASSKRQAPGETQYF.

The chain's CDR3 is CASSLALDRVNTEAFF. CDR3 DNA: TGCGCCAGCAGCTTGGCTTTGGACAGGGTGAACACTGAAGCTTTCTTT. The J gene is TRBJ1-1, the V gene TRBV5-1; 8 positions agree with TRBD1. Germline CDR1 is SGHRS and CDR2 is YFSETQ. CDR3 length: 16 amino acids. V lost 0 bases and J lost 0; bases outside the gene matches: 4. The complete variable domain, with remaining parts taken from reference TRBV5-1 and TRBJ1-1, reads KAGVTQTPRYLIKTRGQQVTLSCSPISGHRSVSWYQQTPGQGLQFLFEYFSETQRNKGNFPGRFSGRQFSNSRSEMNVSTLELGDSALYLCASSLALDRVNTEAFFGQGTRLTVV.

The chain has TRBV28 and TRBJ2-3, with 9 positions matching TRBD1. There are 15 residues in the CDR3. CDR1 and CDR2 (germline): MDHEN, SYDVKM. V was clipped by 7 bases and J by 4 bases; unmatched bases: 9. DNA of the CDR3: TGTGCCAGCACGCTACAGGGGGCGGGTTCAGATACGCAGTATTTT. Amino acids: CASTLQGAGSDTQYF.

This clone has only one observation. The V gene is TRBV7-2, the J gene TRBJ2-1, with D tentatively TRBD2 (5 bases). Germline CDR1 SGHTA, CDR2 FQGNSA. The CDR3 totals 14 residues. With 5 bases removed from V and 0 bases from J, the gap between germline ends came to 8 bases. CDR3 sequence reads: CASSADYSYNEQFF. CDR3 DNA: TGTGCCAGCAGCGCCGACTACTCCTACAATGAGCAGTTCTTC.